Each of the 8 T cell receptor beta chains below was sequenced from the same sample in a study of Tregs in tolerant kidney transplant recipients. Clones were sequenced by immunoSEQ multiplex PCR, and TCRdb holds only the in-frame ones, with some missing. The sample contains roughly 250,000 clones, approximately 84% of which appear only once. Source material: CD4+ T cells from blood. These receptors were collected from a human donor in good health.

The CDR3 is CASSTPTGFQETQYF. CDR3 sequence (DNA): TGTGCCAGCAGTACCCCGACAGGGTTCCAAGAGACCCAGTACTTC. This chain links TRBV5-4 with TRBJ2-5; 7 positions agree with TRBD1. The CDR3 sequence is 15 residues long. Germline loops: CDR1 SGHNT, CDR2 YYREEE (reference sequence). Germline trimming cut 5 bases from V and 1 base from J; bases unmatched to any gene: 8.

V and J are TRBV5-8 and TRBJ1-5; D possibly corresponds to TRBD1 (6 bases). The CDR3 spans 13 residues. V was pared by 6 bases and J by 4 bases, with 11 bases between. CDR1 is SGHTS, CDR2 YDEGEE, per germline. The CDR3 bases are TGTGCCAGCACCGTGACAGGAAATCAGCCCCAGCATTTT. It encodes CASTVTGNQPQHF.

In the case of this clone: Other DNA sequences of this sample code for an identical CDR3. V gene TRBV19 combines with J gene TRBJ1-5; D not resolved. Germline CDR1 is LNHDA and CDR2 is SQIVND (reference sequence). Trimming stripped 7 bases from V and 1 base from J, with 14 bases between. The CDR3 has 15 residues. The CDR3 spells CASNRGPGSNQPQHF. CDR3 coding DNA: TGTGCCAGTAACCGGGGTCCGGGCAGCAATCAGCCCCAGCATTTT.

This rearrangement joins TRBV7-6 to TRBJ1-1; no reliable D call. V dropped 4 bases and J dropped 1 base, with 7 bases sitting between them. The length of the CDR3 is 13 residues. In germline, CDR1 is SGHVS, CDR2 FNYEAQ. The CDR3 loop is CASSSPPNTEAFF. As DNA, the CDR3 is TGTGCCAGCAGCTCACCACCGAACACTGAAGCTTTCTTT. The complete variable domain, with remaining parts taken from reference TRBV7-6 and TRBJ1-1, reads GAGVSQSPRYKVTKRGQDVALRCDPISGHVSLYWYRQALGQGPEFLTYFNYEAQQDKSGLPNDRFSAERPEGSISTLTIQRTEQRDSAMYRCASSSPPNTEAFFGQGTRLTVV.

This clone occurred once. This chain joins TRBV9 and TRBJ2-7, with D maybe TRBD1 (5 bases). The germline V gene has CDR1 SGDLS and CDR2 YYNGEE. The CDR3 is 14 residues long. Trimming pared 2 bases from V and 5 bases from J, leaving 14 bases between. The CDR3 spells CASSVTASGHEQYF. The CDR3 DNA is TGTGCCAGCAGCGTGACAGCTTCTGGCCACGAGCAGTACTTC.

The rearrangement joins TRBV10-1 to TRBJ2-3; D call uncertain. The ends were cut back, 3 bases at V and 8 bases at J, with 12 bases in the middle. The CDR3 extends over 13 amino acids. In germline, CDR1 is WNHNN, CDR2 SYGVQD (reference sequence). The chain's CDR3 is CASSDPTSFTQYF. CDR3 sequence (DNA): TGCGCCAGCAGTGATCCGACTTCTTTTACGCAGTATTTT.

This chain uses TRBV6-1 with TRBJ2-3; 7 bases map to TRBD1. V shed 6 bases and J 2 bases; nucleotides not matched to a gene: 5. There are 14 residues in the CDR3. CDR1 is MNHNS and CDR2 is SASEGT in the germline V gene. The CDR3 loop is CASRNRGTTDTQYF. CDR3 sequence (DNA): TGTGCCAGCAGGAACAGGGGAACCACAGATACGCAGTATTTT.

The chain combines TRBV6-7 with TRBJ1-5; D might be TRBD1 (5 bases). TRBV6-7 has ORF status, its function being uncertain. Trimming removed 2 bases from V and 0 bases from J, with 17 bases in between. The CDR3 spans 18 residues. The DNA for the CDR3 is TGTGCCAGCAGTTACCTCGGGACCGACGACCTTAGCAATCAGCCCCAGCATTTT. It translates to CASSYLGTDDLSNQPQHF.